These 20 T cell receptor beta chains share one sample of origin, sequenced in a study of tumor-infiltrating lymphocytes in primary liver carcinoma (dated by TCRdb to about 2017). Total RNA and DNA were co-extracted without cell sorting from roughly 20-30 mg of bulk tissue using the AllPrep DNA/RNA mini kit. The reads were generated on an Illumina HiSeq 2500. Using a constant-region primer and ProtoScript II reverse transcriptase, TCRbeta-specific cDNA was reverse-transcribed from approximately 0.5 ug total RNA. Three nested multiplex PCR rounds, following a slightly modified ARM-PCR procedure, were used to build the TCRbeta libraries. Multiplex TRBV1-TRBV30 forward primers and a Cbeta reverse primer were used in the first two PCR rounds, each of which was run for around 10 cycles. Using fastp trimming at Q25 and MiXCR clonotype assembly, TCRdb reanalyzed the public sequencing data and kept in-frame beta chains. Identical CDR3 protein sequences are pooled into one entry, listed with their most common genes and DNA. This sample comprises some 190,000 distinct CDR3 sequences, around 85% of them detected only once. Clones ranked in the top ten supply less than 20% of the sample.

Material for sequencing was tumor tissue from primary liver carcinoma. These receptors were obtained from a man aged 40-49 years with primary liver carcinoma and hepatitis B virus infection.

By its share, this clonotype is medium-sized. This sequence joins TRBV29-1 and TRBJ1-1; D may be TRBD1 (5 bases). CDR3 length: 12 residues. Trimming pared 6 bases from V and 4 bases from J, leaving 12 bases between. The germline V gene has CDR1 SQVTM and CDR2 ANQGSEA. CDR3 nucleotides: TGCAGCGTGATAACGGGGGGCACTGAAGCTTTCTTT. Its protein is CSVITGGTEAFF.

The chain couples TRBV11-2 to TRBJ2-7; D is possibly TRBD1 (5 bases). CDR1 and CDR2 from the germline V gene are SGHAT and FQNNGV. This CDR3 has 14 residues. CDR3 amino acids: CVNCSNRNSYEQYF. In DNA, the CDR3 is TGTGTCAACTGTTCTAACAGGAACTCCTACGAGCAGTACTTC.

Remarks on this clonotype: A much more abundant neighbour one base away suggests this may be a read error. The chain couples TRBV28 to TRBJ2-4; D is possibly TRBD2 (6 bases). Germline CDR1 is MDHEN and CDR2 is SYDVKM. The CDR3 is made up of 14 amino acids. V was clipped by 5 bases and J by 6 bases, with 14 bases between them. In DNA form, the CDR3 reads TGTGCCAGCAGTCCAGCGGGCGCTGGAAACATTCAGTACTTC. This gives the protein CASSPAGAGNIQYF.

Concerning this clonotype: This CDR3 fails to terminate in the conserved phenylalanine or tryptophan, so it likely reflects a read error. This chain uses TRBV11-1 with TRBJ2-4, with 8 bases identical to TRBD2. The CDR3 consists of 17 residues. Germline assignment: CDR1 SGHAT and CDR2 FQDESV (reference sequence). V lost 7 bases and J lost 2; bases outside the gene matches: 13. CDR3 amino acids: CASNSPGISGTKNIQYL. The CDR3 coding sequence is TGTGCCAGCAACTCTCCCGGGATTAGCGGGACCAAAAACATTCAGTACTTA.

This clonotype was recorded a few times. The chain employs TRBV11-2 and TRBJ2-3; 7 bases are shared with TRBD1. In germline, CDR1 is SGHAT, CDR2 FQNNGV. The length of the CDR3 is 20 residues. J lost 4 bases, V lost 5 bases, and 24 bases had no gene match. CDR3 region: CASSLRTGFGPRVVADTQYF. The CDR3 DNA reads TGTGCCAGCAGCCTACGGACAGGTTTTGGGCCTAGGGTGGTCGCAGATACGCAGTATTTT.

The V call is TRBV12-3 or TRBV12-4, the J call TRBJ2-1; D remains ambiguous. V shed 0 bases and J shed 6 bases, with 12 bases lying between them. The CDR3 sequence is 15 residues long. CDR3 amino acids: CASSLAARVGNEQFF. The CDR3 DNA follows: TGTGCCAGCAGTTTAGCAGCGAGAGTGGGCAATGAGCAGTTCTTC.

This clonotype is classed as large. V is TRBV5-6 and J is TRBJ2-5; D remains unclear. V was shortened by 0 bases and J by 1 base, with 7 bases between the two germline ends. The CDR3 is 14 amino acids. Germline V gene lookup returns CDR1 SGHDT and CDR2 YYEEEE. CDR3 loop: CASSLEASQETQYF. The CDR3 coding sequence is TGTGCCAGCAGCTTGGAGGCTAGCCAAGAGACCCAGTACTTC.

Notes on this clonotype: At one end, the junction sequence differs from germline, possibly due to a read error. The chain carries TRBV12-3 or TRBV12-4 and TRBJ2-2; TRBD2 agrees at 10 bases. This CDR3 has 17 amino acids. CDR3 in amino acids: CASSFRRSGRNTGELYF. In DNA form, the CDR3 reads TGTGCCAGCAGTTTCCGGCGTAGCGGGAGGAACACCGGGGAGCTGTATTTT.

Turning to this clonotype: A much larger clone lies one base from this, so it may be a read error. This sequence joins TRBV5-1 and TRBJ1-1; D is unresolved. Trimming cost V 4 bases and J 1 base, with 14 bases left between them. Germline V lookup: CDR1 SGHRS, CDR2 YFSETQ. The CDR3 runs to 15 residues. This chain's CDR3 is CASSPRSRTNTEAFF. In DNA, the CDR3 is TGCGCCAGCAGCCCGAGAAGTAGGACGAACACTGAAGCTTTCTTT.

The V call is TRBV6-5, the J call TRBJ2-3; the match to TRBD1 covers 7 bases. CDR3 length: 17 residues. The trim removed 2 bases at V and 2 bases at J, leaving 10 bases unmatched. From germline, CDR1 is MNHEY and CDR2 SVGAGI. This chain's CDR3 is CASSYGGRGGLTDTQYF. The CDR3 nucleotides read TGTGCCAGCAGTTACGGTGGTAGAGGGGGCCTCACAGATACGCAGTATTTT.

With regard to this clonotype: One junction end does not reproduce the germline sequence, and a read error may be involved. The chain couples TRBV4-3 to TRBJ2-1; D unclear. The CDR3 contains 15 residues. Germline CDR1 is LGHNA and CDR2 is YSLEER. CDR3 region: CASSQDFGSYNERFF. As DNA, the CDR3 is TGCGCCAGCAGCCAAGATTTTGGCTCCTACAATGAGCGGTTCTTC.

The chain carries TRBV11-1 and TRBJ1-6; no firm D call. Germline lookup yields CDR1 SGHAT and CDR2 FQDESV (reference sequence). Between the trimmed V and J ends, which lost 6 bases and 9 bases, there was a span of 12 bases. The CDR3 sequence is 13 residues long. The CDR3: CASSRVRGSPLHF. As DNA, the CDR3 is TGTGCCAGCAGTAGGGTACGGGGTTCACCCCTCCACTTT.

About this clonotype: The junction shows a germline mismatch at one end, possibly a read error. The chain uses TRBV27 and TRBJ1-6; D is uncertain. CDR1 and CDR2 (germline): MNHEY, SMNVEV (reference sequence). The CDR3 covers 13 residues. The CDR3 nucleotides are TGTGCCAGCAGCGGACTGGATTATTCACCCATCCACTTT. Protein product: CASSGLDYSPIHF.

This clonotype was seen only once. The junction shows a germline mismatch at one end, possibly a read error. J is TRBJ2-1 and V is TRBV12-3 or TRBV12-4; TRBD1 matches 7 bases. This CDR3 comprises 15 residues. The CDR3 bases are TGTGCCAGCATGGGGTCGGGACAGTCATACAATGAGCAGTGCTTC. Its translation: CASMGSGQSYNEQCF.

As to this clonotype: Compared with germline, one end of the junction differs, possibly owing to a read error. The genes are TRBV6-5 and TRBJ2-2; 8 bases are shared with TRBD1. The germline V gene encodes CDR1 MNHEY and CDR2 SVGAGI. This CDR3 is built from 14 residues. The CDR3 here is CTSTGGRYAEELFF. The CDR3 region has the DNA TGTACCAGCACAGGGGGGCGTTACGCCGAGGAGCTGTTTTTT.

This clonotype has just one count. A read error may produce the germline difference seen at one junction end. The chain has TRBV6-1 and TRBJ1-5; D remains ambiguous. The CDR3 totals 14 residues. Looked up from germline, CDR1 is MNHNS and CDR2 is SASEGT. CDR3 sequence: CASREAREKALQHF. The DNA for the CDR3 is TGTGCCAGCCGTGAGGCTAGGGAAAAGGCGCTCCAGCATTTT.

Comment on this clonotype: One end of the junction fails to match germline, which may point to a read error. V and J are TRBV29-1 and TRBJ2-2; D remains ambiguous. CDR1 is SQVTM and CDR2 is ANQGSEA in the germline V gene. The CDR3 sequence is 13 residues long. The CDR3 coding sequence is TGCAGTGTTGCCGGTATGGGCACCGGGGAGCTGTTTTTT. Amino acids: CSVAGMGTGELFF.

By frequency in the sample, this clonotype is medium-sized. The genes are TRBV5-6 and TRBJ1-2; D may be TRBD1 (6 bases). The CDR3 has 16 amino acids. V was cut by 3 bases and J by 2 bases, with 17 bases left in between. Germline-derived CDR1 and CDR2 are SGHDT and YYEEEE. The CDR3 nucleotides are TGTGCCAGCAGCTCCCGCGACAGGATCGTCAACTATGGCTACACCTTC. Its protein product is CASSSRDRIVNYGYTF.

This clonotype has a single count. The chain couples TRBV6-1 to TRBJ1-2; D not certain. Germline V gene sequence: CDR1 MNHNS, CDR2 SASEGT. Trimming cost V 2 bases and J 5 bases, with 9 bases left between them. This CDR3 has 13 amino acids. This CDR3 reads CASSERWPYGYTF. The CDR3 DNA follows: TGTGCCAGCAGTGAACGATGGCCATATGGCTACACCTTC.

On this clonotype itself: This sequence may be a read error, since a much larger clone differs from it by one base. This chain links TRBV14 with TRBJ2-2; D not resolved. The V end lost 6 bases, the J end lost 7 bases, and 9 bases lay between the germline ends. The CDR3 runs 12 residues. In germline, CDR1 is SGHDN, CDR2 FVKESK. CDR3 sequence reads: CASRPTYGELFF. CDR3 nucleotides: TGTGCCAGCAGACCGACCTACGGGGAGCTGTTTTTT.